Presented here are 23 T cell receptor beta chains from one specimen sequenced in a study of blood T cell repertoires in COVID-19. Generated by immunoSEQ multiplex PCR, the TCRdb table keeps only in-frame clones and is missing some. The sample lists 85,000 to 95,000 clones, 60% to 85% occurring once. Sample: peripheral blood. The receptor source for this set is a man between 70 and 80 years old with acute or convalescent COVID-19.

The gene calls are TRBV10-2 and TRBJ1-2, with D uncertain. Germline CDR1 WSHSY, CDR2 SAAADI. This CDR3 contains 14 residues. The germline V and J ends were trimmed by 0 bases and 7 bases, with 12 bases remaining between them. This chain's CDR3 is CASSESRSAGGYTF. CDR3 DNA: TGCGCCAGCAGTGAGTCGAGATCGGCGGGTGGCTACACCTTC.

The rearrangement joins TRBV5-1 to TRBJ2-3, with D maybe TRBD1 (5 bases). V lost 2 bases, J lost 3 bases, and 13 bases lay in between. This CDR3 spans 15 amino acids. The V gene's germline CDR1 is SGHRS and CDR2 YFSETQ. The DNA of the CDR3 is TGCGCCAGCAGCTTTGAAGGGGAAGGGACAGATACGCAGTATTTT. It encodes CASSFEGEGTDTQYF. Combining the CDR3 with reference TRBV5-1 and TRBJ2-3 gives the whole variable domain KAGVTQTPRYLIKTRGQQVTLSCSPISGHRSVSWYQQTPGQGLQFLFEYFSETQRNKGNFPGRFSGRQFSNSRSEMNVSTLELGDSALYLCASSFEGEGTDTQYFGPGTRLTVL.

The chain carries TRBV7-6 and TRBJ1-1, with D perhaps matching TRBD1 (6 bases). This CDR3 is 15 amino acids long. Germline V CDR1 and CDR2: SGHVS, FNYEAQ. Trimming took 5 bases from V and 0 from J, leaving 13 bases between them. For the CDR3, the DNA is TGTGCCAGCAGCCTTAATCAGGGGATGAACACTGAAGCTTTCTTT. Translation gives CASSLNQGMNTEAFF.

The chain has TRBV2 and TRBJ1-1; 11 bases match TRBD1. CDR3 length equals 15 residues. Looked up from germline, CDR1 is SNHLY and CDR2 is FYNNEI. The trim removed 7 bases at V and 1 base at J, leaving 5 bases unmatched. The CDR3 nucleotides read TGTGCCAGCATCGGACAGGGGGCGAAGAACACTGAAGCTTTCTTT. It encodes CASIGQGAKNTEAFF.

This clone has only one observation. This chain joins TRBV24-1 and TRBJ2-2; 9 bases line up with TRBD1. This CDR3 is built from 17 residues. CDR1 is KGHDR and CDR2 is SFDVKD in the germline V gene. The ends lost 0 bases at V and 0 bases at J; junction bases unmatched: 1. CDR3 loop: CATSDLDRGANTGELFF. CDR3 coding DNA: TGTGCCACCAGTGATTTGGACAGGGGGGCGAACACCGGGGAGCTGTTTTTT.

This CDR3 reads CASSVPVSRNNEQFF. As DNA, the CDR3 is TGTGCCAGCAGTGTCCCTGTTTCTAGGAACAATGAGCAGTTCTTC. This chain uses TRBV28 with TRBJ2-1; D gene ambiguous. CDR1 MDHEN and CDR2 SYDVKM come from the germline V gene. The CDR3 extends over 15 amino acids. Trimming took off 5 bases at V and 5 bases at J, with 16 bases between the two ends.

In this sample, this clone turned up a few times. V and J are TRBV10-1 and TRBJ2-1, with a possible D match to TRBD2 (6 bases). The germline gives CDR1 WNHNN, CDR2 SYGVQD (reference sequence). This CDR3 region has 14 residues. The ends were cut back, 5 bases at V and 3 bases at J, with 11 bases in the middle. CDR3 coding DNA: TGCGCCAGCAGTCCCGGGGACTTCTACAATGAGCAGTTCTTC. Protein product: CASSPGDFYNEQFF.

The chain has TRBV6-5 and TRBJ2-7, with 10 bases matching TRBD2. Germline V gives CDR1 MNHEY, CDR2 SVGAGI. The CDR3 spans 14 residues. Trimming cost V 4 bases and J 5 bases; bases outside gene matches: 5. CDR3 bases: TGTGCCAGCAGTTTGGGACTAGCGCTCGACGAGCAGTACTTC. Amino acids: CASSLGLALDEQYF.

A single count supports this clone. The genes are TRBV27 and TRBJ1-5, with D uncertain. The germline gives CDR1 MNHEY, CDR2 SMNVEV (reference sequence). The V end lost 2 bases, the J end lost 8 bases, and 10 bases lay between the germline ends. CDR3 size: 13 residues. The CDR3 coding sequence is TGTGCCAGCAGTTTACGATTCGTAGAGCCCCAGCATTTT. Translation gives CASSLRFVEPQHF.

The chain recombines TRBV6-5 with TRBJ1-1, with 8 nucleotides matching TRBD1. The CDR3 spans 15 residues. V was pared by 6 bases and J by 3 bases, with 9 bases of the junction left unmatched. The germline V gene has CDR1 MNHEY and CDR2 SVGAGI. CDR3 bases: TGTGCCAGCAGAGACGACAGGGGTGAATACACTGAAGCTTTCTTT. It translates to CASRDDRGEYTEAFF.

The V call is TRBV7-2, the J call TRBJ2-5; possible D gene TRBD2, 5 bases. CDR1 SGHTA and CDR2 FQGNSA come from the germline V gene. The CDR3 length is 16 residues. V lost 5 bases and J 1 base, leaving 17 bases between the germline ends. The CDR3 DNA sequence: TGTGCCAGCAGCCAAGGGCTTAGCGTCTCCCAAGAGACCCAGTACTTC. Protein: CASSQGLSVSQETQYF.

This clone was seen once. The rearrangement links TRBV5-1 to TRBJ1-1; 9 bases are shared with TRBD1. The V segment lost 0 bases and the J segment 6 bases; nucleotides outside the gene matches: 3. Germline assignment: CDR1 SGHRS and CDR2 YFSETQ. The CDR3 loop spans 14 amino acids. The CDR3 nucleotides are TGCGCCAGCAGCTTGGGGGGGACAGGGCCTGAAGCTTTCTTT. This codes for CASSLGGTGPEAFF.

The rearrangement joins TRBV7-2 to TRBJ1-2; D may be TRBD1 (6 bases). The CDR3 runs 16 residues. Per germline, CDR1 SGHTA and CDR2 FQGNSA. V lost 5 bases, J lost 3 bases, and 19 bases lay in between. CDR3 nucleotides: TGTGCCAGCAGCGCCACCGGGACCCCAGGGGACTATGGCTACACCTTC. This gives the protein CASSATGTPGDYGYTF.

The chain is built from TRBV28 and TRBJ1-1, with 7 bases lining up with TRBD1. CDR1 is MDHEN and CDR2 is SYDVKM in the germline V gene. V trimming: 6 bases; J trimming: 0 bases; junction bases outside the gene matches: 4. CDR3 length: 14 amino acids. CDR3 protein: CASSPGTVNTEAFF. The CDR3 coding sequence is TGTGCCAGCAGCCCCGGGACAGTGAACACTGAAGCTTTCTTT.

The chain combines TRBV27 with TRBJ2-7; 7 bases align to TRBD1. V dropped 1 base and J dropped 3; count of bases not matched to a gene: 6. The CDR3 spans 15 residues. CDR1 is MNHEY, CDR2 SMNVEV, per germline (reference sequence). The CDR3 protein is CASSLFRQGSYEQYF. CDR3 sequence (DNA): TGTGCCAGCAGTTTATTCAGACAGGGCAGCTACGAGCAGTACTTC.

The chain combines TRBV5-6 with TRBJ1-3, with D unclear. The CDR3 totals 14 residues. Germline lookup yields CDR1 SGHDT and CDR2 YYEEEE. Trimming removed 0 bases at V and 4 bases at J, with 8 bases between. CDR3 nucleotide sequence: TGTGCCAGCAGCTTGGGAGGAATCGGAAACACCATATATTTT. Amino acids: CASSLGGIGNTIYF.

This chain links TRBV4-2 with TRBJ1-3; 7 nucleotides agree with TRBD1. Unmatched junction bases numbered 5, after V lost 0 bases and J lost 0 bases. The CDR3 covers 17 residues. Per the germline V gene, CDR1 is LGHNA and CDR2 is YNFKEQ. CDR3 in amino acids: CASSQDTGQLSGNTIYF. CDR3 nucleotide sequence: TGTGCCAGCAGCCAAGATACGGGACAGCTCTCTGGAAACACCATATATTTT.

J is TRBJ1-1 and V is TRBV5-1; 7 nucleotides line up with TRBD1. Germline V gene lookup returns CDR1 SGHRS and CDR2 YFSETQ. Germline trimming cut 3 bases from V and 5 bases from J; bases unmatched to any gene: 4. The CDR3 sequence is 13 residues long. In nucleotides, the CDR3 is TGCGCCAGCAGCTACGACAGGGAGACTGAAGCTTTCTTT. This sequence encodes CASSYDRETEAFF.

The sample holds one count of this clone. This chain joins TRBV6-6 and TRBJ1-1, with TRBD1 identical over 12 bases. V shed 6 bases, J shed 7 bases, and the junction held 12 bases outside the gene matches. Germline-derived CDR1 and CDR2 are MNHNY and SVGAGI (reference sequence). The CDR3 is made up of 16 amino acids. CDR3 protein: CASSPGTGGKSGEAFF. The CDR3 nucleotides are TGTGCCAGCAGCCCCGGGACAGGGGGCAAAAGCGGTGAAGCTTTCTTT.

The chain joins TRBV5-5 to TRBJ2-6; 8 bases line up with TRBD2. The V gene's germline CDR1 is SGHKS and CDR2 YYEKEE (reference sequence). Trimming took 3 bases from V and 0 from J; bases not matched to a gene: 5. CDR3 size: 17 residues. DNA of the CDR3: TGTGCCAGCAGCTCCGCGGGGGGCAGCTCTGGGGCCAACGTCCTGACTTTC. Translation gives CASSSAGGSSGANVLTF.

J is TRBJ2-7 and V is TRBV6-1; TRBD1 might be the D (7 bases). The V end lost 4 bases, the J end lost 3 bases, and 28 bases lay between the germline ends. This CDR3 is built from 19 residues. CDR1 and CDR2 from the germline V gene are MNHNS and SASEGT. The CDR3 spells CASSGGVGQNRDRSYEQYF. CDR3 coding DNA: TGTGCCAGCAGTGGCGGGGTGGGGCAGAACCGGGACAGAAGCTACGAGCAGTACTTC.

V and J are TRBV7-9 and TRBJ1-1, with a weak D call TRBD1 (5 bases). The V and J ends lost 0 bases and 1 base respectively, with 9 bases between them. Germline assignment: CDR1 SEHNR and CDR2 FQNEAQ (reference sequence). This CDR3 has 15 amino acids. CDR3 nucleotides: TGTGCCAGCAGCTTAGCGGAGGGGAGGAACACTGAAGCTTTCTTT. It translates to CASSLAEGRNTEAFF.

CDR3 sequence: CASSPGNQPQHF. The CDR3 bases are TGTGCCAGCAGCCCCGGGAATCAGCCCCAGCATTTT. The chain combines TRBV7-3 with TRBJ1-5; no reliable D call. Looked up from germline, CDR1 is SGHTA and CDR2 is FQGTGA. This CDR3 is built from 12 residues. The V gene lost 5 bases and the J gene lost 4 bases, with 6 bases spanning the gap.